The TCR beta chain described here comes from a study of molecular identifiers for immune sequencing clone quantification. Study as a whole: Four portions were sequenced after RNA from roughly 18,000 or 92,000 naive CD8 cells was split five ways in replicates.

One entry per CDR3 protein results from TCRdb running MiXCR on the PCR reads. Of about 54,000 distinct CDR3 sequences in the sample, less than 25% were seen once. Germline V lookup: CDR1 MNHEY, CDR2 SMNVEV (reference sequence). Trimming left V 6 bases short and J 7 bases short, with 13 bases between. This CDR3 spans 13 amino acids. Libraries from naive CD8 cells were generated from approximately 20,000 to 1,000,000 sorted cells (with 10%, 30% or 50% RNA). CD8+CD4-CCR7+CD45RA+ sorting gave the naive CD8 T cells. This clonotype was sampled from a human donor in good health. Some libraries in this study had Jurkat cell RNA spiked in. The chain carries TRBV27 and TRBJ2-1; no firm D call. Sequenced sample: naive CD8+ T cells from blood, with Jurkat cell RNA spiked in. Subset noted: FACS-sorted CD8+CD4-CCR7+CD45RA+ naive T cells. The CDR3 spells CASRGSQTNEQFF. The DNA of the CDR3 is TGTGCCAGCAGGGGCAGCCAAACGAATGAGCAGTTCTTC.